These 14 T cell receptor beta chains share one sample of origin, sequenced in a study of T cells in Graves' hyperthyroidism and ophthalmopathy. From RNA transcripts, TCR beta CDR3 regions were amplified. Primed by the HTBI set, a first-round RT-PCR was run on the TCR CDR3. TCRdb redid the calling of the multiplex PCR reads with MiXCR, one entry per CDR3 protein. The sample shows around 280,000 distinct CDR3 sequences, about an eighth of them seen only once. The sample was blood. The receptors come from a woman aged 25 to 45 with Graves' hyperthyroidism that later progressed to Graves' ophthalmopathy.

This clonotype was picked up many times. The gene calls are TRBV12-3 or TRBV12-4 and TRBJ1-2, with D possibly TRBD1 on 6 matching bases. CDR3 length equals 13 residues. V was cut by 5 bases and J by 4 bases, with 11 bases left in between. CDR3 bases: TGTGCCAGCAGTCTACAGGGTGGCTATGGCTACACCTTC. Its protein is CASSLQGGYGYTF.

This clonotype was observed at least ten times. The rearrangement links TRBV30 to TRBJ1-6, with D perhaps matching TRBD1 (6 bases). The CDR3 spans 15 residues. Germline V CDR1 and CDR2: GTSNPN, SVGIG (reference sequence). V was cut by 4 bases and J by 7 bases, with 17 bases left in between. CDR3 nucleotide sequence: TGTGCCTGGACTGCTGTCACAGGGTTAAATTCACCCCTCCACTTT. It encodes CAWTAVTGLNSPLHF.

This clonotype was seen only a few times. The chain is built from TRBV7-6 and TRBJ2-2; 9 positions agree with TRBD2. The CDR3 runs 16 residues. V lost 1 base and J lost 3; bases outside the gene matches: 3. Germline V gives CDR1 SGHVS, CDR2 FNYEAQ. The CDR3 reads CASSLVIAGDTGELFF. CDR3 sequence (DNA): TGTGCCAGCAGCTTAGTTATAGCGGGAGACACCGGGGAGCTGTTTTTT.

V and J are TRBV30 and TRBJ1-1; D unresolved. The germline V gene encodes CDR1 GTSNPN and CDR2 SVGIG (reference sequence). Trimming pared 0 bases from V and 5 bases from J, leaving 10 bases between. CDR3 length: 13 amino acids. The CDR3 sequence is CAWSVFARTEAFF. The CDR3 coding sequence is TGTGCCTGGAGTGTGTTCGCCCGGACTGAAGCTTTCTTT.

A word on this clonotype: A much larger clone lies one base from this, so it may be a read error. The chain employs TRBV24-1 and TRBJ2-7, with D maybe TRBD2 (6 bases). With 9 bases removed from V and 3 bases from J, the gap between germline ends came to 14 bases. The germline V gene encodes CDR1 KGHDR and CDR2 SFDVKD. The CDR3 loop spans 13 amino acids. CDR3 region: CATRPGENYEQYF. In DNA form, the CDR3 reads TGTGCCACCCGACCGGGGGAAAACTACGAGCAGTACTTC.

This clonotype was seen a few times. The V and J genes are TRBV9 and TRBJ2-7; D is perhaps TRBD1 or TRBD2 (5 bases each). V was clipped by 6 bases and J by 4 bases, with 29 bases between them. CDR1 is SGDLS, CDR2 YYNGEE, per germline. The CDR3 contains 18 residues. Here the CDR3 reads CASNSSQGECSIEYEQYF. CDR3 DNA sequence: TGTGCCAGCAACTCTAGTCAGGGAGAGTGTTCAATTGAGTACGAGCAGTACTTC.

Many counts were recorded for this clonotype. The V gene is TRBV19, the J gene TRBJ2-3; D is possibly TRBD2 (6 bases). Germline lookup yields CDR1 LNHDA and CDR2 SQIVND (reference sequence). This CDR3 has 14 residues. The V end lost 6 bases, the J end lost 4 bases, and 14 bases lay between the germline ends. The CDR3 protein is CASSGLSGSDTQYF. DNA for the CDR3: TGTGCCAGTAGCGGACTATCGGGATCAGATACGCAGTATTTT.

The CDR3 DNA follows: TGTGCCAGCAGTTGGGGGATGGGGGCCGAGCAGTACTTC. Protein product: CASSWGMGAEQYF. The rearrangement joins TRBV6-1 to TRBJ2-7; D possibly corresponds to TRBD1 (6 bases). Trimming took off 5 bases at V and 6 bases at J, with 14 bases between the two ends. Germline loops: CDR1 MNHNS, CDR2 SASEGT. This CDR3 spans 13 amino acids.

This clonotype has only a few counts. The chain uses TRBV4-1 and TRBJ2-7, with D unclear. CDR3 length: 14 amino acids. Between the trimmed V and J ends, which lost 1 base and 2 bases, there was a span of 9 bases. Germline-derived CDR1 and CDR2 are MGHRA and YSYEKL. The CDR3 DNA reads as TGCGCCAGCAGCCAAGTGGACGAGACCTACGAGCAGTACTTC. Residues: CASSQVDETYEQYF.

The V gene is TRBV19, the J gene TRBJ2-2; no firm D call. The germline V and J ends were trimmed by 7 bases and 6 bases, with 12 bases remaining between them. Germline-derived CDR1 and CDR2 are LNHDA and SQIVND (reference sequence). The CDR3 sequence is 13 residues long. CDR3 nucleotide sequence: TGTGCCAGTAAATATGTGGAAGCCGGGGAGCTGTTTTTT. This encodes CASKYVEAGELFF. The variable domain in full, completed from reference TRBV19 and TRBJ2-2, reads DGGITQSPKYLFRKEGQNVTLSCEQNLNHDAMYWYRQDPGQGLRLIYYSQIVNDFQKGDIAEGYSVSREKKESFPLTVTSAQKNPTAFYLCASKYVEAGELFFGEGSRLTVL.

V is TRBV28 and J is TRBJ2-3; tentative D call: TRBD1 (5 bases). The CDR3 extends over 19 amino acids. The germline V gene encodes CDR1 MDHEN and CDR2 SYDVKM. Deletions cut 4 bases from V and 4 bases from J, with 27 bases between. The CDR3 region has the DNA TGTGCCAGCAGTTCCTCTTATCCCCTTTACCAACAGGACCCAGATACGCAGTATTTT. Protein product: CASSSSYPLYQQDPDTQYF.

This clonotype has ten or more counts. This chain joins TRBV5-1 and TRBJ2-1, with 14 bases aligning to TRBD2. CDR1 is SGHRS and CDR2 is YFSETQ in the germline V gene. There are 20 residues in the CDR3. Trimming at V came to 4 bases and at J to 0 bases, leaving 12 bases not matched to a gene. The CDR3 region has the DNA TGCGCCAGCAGCGGGACAACCGGGACTAGCGGGAGAAGCTCCTACAATGAGCAGTTCTTC. It translates to CASSGTTGTSGRSSYNEQFF.

The chain uses TRBV18 and TRBJ1-4; 8 nucleotides match TRBD1. Germline V gives CDR1 KGHSH, CDR2 LQKENI. V dropped 8 bases and J dropped 7; count of bases not matched to a gene: 9. The CDR3 extends over 14 amino acids. The CDR3, as DNA: TGTGCCAGCCCCGCCGGACAGGGAGGTGAAAAACTGTTTTTT. Amino acid sequence: CASPAGQGGEKLFF. The full variable domain, rest sourced from reference TRBV18 and TRBJ1-4, is NAGVMQNPRHLVRRRGQEARLRCSPMKGHSHVYWYRQLPEEGLKFMVYLQKENIIDESGMPKERFSAEFPKEGPSILRIQQVVRGDSAAYFCASPAGQGGEKLFFGSGTQLSVL.

This clonotype was seen repeatedly, ten times or more. The chain recombines TRBV24-1 with TRBJ2-5; 9 bases are shared with TRBD2. Per the germline V gene, CDR1 is KGHDR and CDR2 is SFDVKD. The CDR3 totals 14 residues. The ends lost 6 bases at V and 4 bases at J; junction bases unmatched: 5. The CDR3 DNA reads as TGTGCCACCAGTTTAGCGGGAGTGGGAGAGACCCAGTACTTC. The encoded protein is CATSLAGVGETQYF.